Each of the 10 T cell receptor beta chains below was sequenced from the same sample in a study of vaccination effects on CD4 cells after COVID-19. Before sequencing, viral peptide pools were used by the ViraFEST assay to expand antigen-specific CD4+ T cells. It was after nine to ten days of culture that CD4+ T cells were isolated. It was two doses of either the BNT162b2 or mRNA-1273 vaccine that participants received. Their specific antigens are unknown. Method: immunoSEQ multiplex PCR; TCRdb's copy keeps in-frame clones and lacks some. The sample holds 23,000 or so clones; about four fifths are singletons and the top ten take about 5.8%. Sample: CD4+ T cells from PBMCs cultured with SARS-CoV-2 spike peptides, taken after COVID-19 vaccination. These TCRs come from a human donor who received a COVID-19 vaccine. Some clones in this sample may be carry-over from other donors' samples.

The chain is built from TRBV5-1 and TRBJ2-3, with a possible D match to TRBD2 (5 bases). The V end lost 0 bases, the J end lost 3 bases, and 11 bases lay between the germline ends. This CDR3 comprises 15 residues. Germline lookup yields CDR1 SGHRS and CDR2 YFSETQ. The CDR3 bases are TGCGCCAGCAGCTTGGCGGGGATCGGAACAGATACGCAGTATTTT. It is translated as CASSLAGIGTDTQYF.

The J gene is TRBJ2-4, the V gene TRBV6-2 or TRBV6-3, with D maybe TRBD2 (6 bases). CDR3 length: 16 amino acids. Germline V lookup: CDR1 MNHEY, CDR2 SVGEGT. Trimming stripped 5 bases from V and 2 bases from J, with 16 bases between. DNA of the CDR3: TGTGCCAGCAGTCAAGGTGGGGGGTTATCCAAAAACATTCAGTACTTC. Translating it yields CASSQGGGLSKNIQYF.

The chain carries TRBV30 and TRBJ1-1; no firm D call. Trimming stripped 5 bases from V and 4 bases from J, with 23 bases between. The CDR3 extends over 16 amino acids. Per the germline V gene, CDR1 is GTSNPN and CDR2 is SVGIG (reference sequence). The CDR3 spells CAWGVGASSVLTEAFF. The CDR3 DNA follows: TGTGCCTGGGGCGTGGGCGCCTCCAGCGTACTCACTGAAGCTTTCTTT.

This rearrangement joins TRBV5-1 to TRBJ1-6; 8 bases agree with TRBD1. Looked up from germline, CDR1 is SGHRS and CDR2 is YFSETQ. Trimming cost V 1 base and J 7 bases; bases outside gene matches: 1. The CDR3 contains 14 residues. CDR3 loop: CASSLQGANSPLHF. Here the CDR3 DNA reads TGCGCCAGCAGCTTGCAGGGGGCGAATTCACCCCTCCACTTT.

This chain uses TRBV24-1 with TRBJ2-6; 7 nucleotides agree with TRBD1. In germline, CDR1 is KGHDR, CDR2 SFDVKD. The CDR3 runs to 20 residues. V shed 5 bases, J shed 2 bases, and the junction held 17 bases outside the gene matches. This chain's CDR3 is CATSAHLGQGDSTGANVLTF. The CDR3 DNA reads as TGTGCCACCAGTGCCCATCTGGGGCAGGGGGATTCCACTGGGGCCAACGTCCTGACTTTC.

This rearrangement joins TRBV27 to TRBJ1-6; tentatively, D is TRBD1 (6 bases). This CDR3 contains 14 residues. Deletions cut 2 bases from V and 9 bases from J, with 11 bases between. CDR1 is MNHEY and CDR2 is SMNVEV in the germline V gene (reference sequence). Written as DNA, the CDR3 is TGTGCCAGCAGTTTAAAGAGGGGGGCTTCACCCCTCCACTTT. This translates into CASSLKRGASPLHF.

This sequence joins TRBV20-1 and TRBJ2-7; 11 positions agree with TRBD2. In germline, CDR1 is DFQATT, CDR2 SNEGSKA (reference sequence). This CDR3 has 16 amino acids. The V gene end was trimmed by 3 bases and the J gene end by 7 bases; junction bases not matched to a gene: 14. CDR3 DNA sequence: TGCAGTGCTAGTTCGGCTAGCGGGAGGAGGTACGATGAGCAGTACTTC. It codes for CSASSASGRRYDEQYF.

This chain links TRBV5-1 with TRBJ1-1; D remains unclear. V lost 5 bases and J lost 3, with 11 bases in between. Germline lookup yields CDR1 SGHRS and CDR2 YFSETQ. This CDR3 has 13 residues. CDR3 amino acids: CASSVTGHTEAFF. The CDR3 coding sequence is TGCGCCAGCAGTGTTACTGGACACACTGAAGCTTTCTTT.

This sequence joins TRBV6-2 or TRBV6-3 and TRBJ2-3; 9 nucleotides line up with TRBD1. The CDR3 length is 15 residues. Germline-derived CDR1 and CDR2 are MNHEY and SVGEGT. The V and J ends lost 7 bases and 5 bases, in that order; junction bases with no gene match: 10. CDR3 nucleotides: TGTGCCAGCACCCCGGACAGGGGTTCAAAAGATACGCAGTATTTT. Its protein product is CASTPDRGSKDTQYF.

The chain has TRBV7-9 and TRBJ1-2; 7 bases agree with TRBD1. The CDR3 has 13 amino acids. Per germline, CDR1 SEHNR and CDR2 FQNEAQ (reference sequence). The trim removed 4 bases at V and 7 bases at J, leaving 6 bases unmatched. In DNA form, the CDR3 reads TGTGCCAGCAGCTACGGACAGGCTCGTGGCTACACCTTC. Its translation is CASSYGQARGYTF.